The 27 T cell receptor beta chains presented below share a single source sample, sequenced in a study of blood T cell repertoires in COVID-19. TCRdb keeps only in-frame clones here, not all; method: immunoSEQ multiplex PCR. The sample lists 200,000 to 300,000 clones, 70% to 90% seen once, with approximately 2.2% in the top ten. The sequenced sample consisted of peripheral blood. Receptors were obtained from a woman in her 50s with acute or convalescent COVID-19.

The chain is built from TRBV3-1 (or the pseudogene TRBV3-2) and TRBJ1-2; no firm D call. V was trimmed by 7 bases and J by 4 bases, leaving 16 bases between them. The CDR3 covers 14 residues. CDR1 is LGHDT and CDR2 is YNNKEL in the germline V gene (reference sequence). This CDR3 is CASKEPDFPYGYTF. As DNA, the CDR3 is TGTGCCAGCAAAGAGCCTGACTTTCCCTATGGCTACACCTTC.

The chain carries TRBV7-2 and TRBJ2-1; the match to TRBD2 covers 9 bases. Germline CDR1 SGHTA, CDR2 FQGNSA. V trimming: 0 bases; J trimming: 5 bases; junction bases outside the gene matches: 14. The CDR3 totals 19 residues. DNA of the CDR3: TGTGCCAGCAGCTTAGCCCCCCCGGTGTTGCGGGAGGGGGACAATGAGCAGTTCTTC. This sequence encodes CASSLAPPVLREGDNEQFF.

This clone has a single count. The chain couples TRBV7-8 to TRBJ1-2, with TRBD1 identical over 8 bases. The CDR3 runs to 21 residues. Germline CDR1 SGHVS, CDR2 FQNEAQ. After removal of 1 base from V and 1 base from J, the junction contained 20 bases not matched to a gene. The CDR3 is CASSLEAGGGFSVSFNYGYTF. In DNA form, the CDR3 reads TGTGCCAGCAGCTTAGAGGCAGGGGGCGGTTTCTCCGTGTCGTTTAACTATGGCTACACCTTC.

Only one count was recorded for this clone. The CDR3 loop is CASSPADRTGQPQHF. The CDR3 DNA reads as TGTGCCAGCAGTCCGGCTGACAGGACGGGACAGCCCCAGCATTTT. V and J are TRBV28 and TRBJ1-5, with D maybe TRBD1 (6 bases). The CDR3 runs to 15 residues. CDR1 and CDR2 (germline): MDHEN, SYDVKM. Trimming took off 5 bases at V and 7 bases at J, with 18 bases between the two ends.

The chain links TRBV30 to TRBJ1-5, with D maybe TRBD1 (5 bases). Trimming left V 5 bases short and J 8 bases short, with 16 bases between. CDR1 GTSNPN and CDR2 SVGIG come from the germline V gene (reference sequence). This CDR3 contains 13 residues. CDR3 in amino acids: CAWGLGWGEPQHF. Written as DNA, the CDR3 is TGTGCCTGGGGCCTTGGATGGGGGGAGCCCCAGCATTTT.

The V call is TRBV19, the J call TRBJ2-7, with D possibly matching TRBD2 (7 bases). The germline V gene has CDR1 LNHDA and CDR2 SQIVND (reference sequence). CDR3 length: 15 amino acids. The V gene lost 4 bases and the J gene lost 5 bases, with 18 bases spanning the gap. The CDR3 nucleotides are TGTGCCAGTAGTACCCGGGGAGGGGGTTACCACGAGCAGTACTTC. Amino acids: CASSTRGGGYHEQYF.

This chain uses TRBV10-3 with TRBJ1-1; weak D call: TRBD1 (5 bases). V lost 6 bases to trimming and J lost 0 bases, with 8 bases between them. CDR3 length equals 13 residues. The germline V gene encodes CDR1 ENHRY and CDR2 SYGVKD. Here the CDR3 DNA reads TGTGCCATCAGGACAGATATGAACACTGAAGCTTTCTTT. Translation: CAIRTDMNTEAFF.

Here the CDR3 reads CASSQGLASYEQYF. The CDR3 nucleotides read TGTGCCAGCAGCCAAGGGCTAGCGTCCTACGAGCAGTACTTC. The rearrangement uses TRBV3-1 (or the pseudogene TRBV3-2) and TRBJ2-7, with D tentatively TRBD2 (6 bases). The CDR3 has 14 residues. CDR1 and CDR2 from the germline V gene are LGHDT and YNNKEL (reference sequence). With 1 base removed from V and 1 base from J, the gap between germline ends came to 8 bases.

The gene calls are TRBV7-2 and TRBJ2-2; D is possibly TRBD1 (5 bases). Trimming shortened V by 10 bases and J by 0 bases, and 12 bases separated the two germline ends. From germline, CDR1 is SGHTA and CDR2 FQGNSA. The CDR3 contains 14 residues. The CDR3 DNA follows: TGTGCCATATTCGACAGATCGAACACCGGGGAGCTGTTTTTT. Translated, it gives CAIFDRSNTGELFF. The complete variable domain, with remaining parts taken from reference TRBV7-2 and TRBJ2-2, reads GAGVSQSPSNKVTEKGKDVELRCDPISGHTALYWYRQSLGQGLEFLIYFQGNSAPDKSGLPSDRFSAERTGGSVSTLTIQRTQQEDSAVYLCAIFDRSNTGELFFGEGSRLTVL.

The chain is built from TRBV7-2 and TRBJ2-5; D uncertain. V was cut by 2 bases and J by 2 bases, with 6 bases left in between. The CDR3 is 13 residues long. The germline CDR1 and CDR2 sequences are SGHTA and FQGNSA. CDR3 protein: CASSLSRQETQYF. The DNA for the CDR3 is TGTGCCAGCAGCTTATCTAGACAAGAGACCCAGTACTTC.

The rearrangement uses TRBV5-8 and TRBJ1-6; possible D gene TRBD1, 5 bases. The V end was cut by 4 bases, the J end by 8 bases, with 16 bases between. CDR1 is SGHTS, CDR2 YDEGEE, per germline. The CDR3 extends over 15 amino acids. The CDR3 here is CASSRRQYGDSPLHF. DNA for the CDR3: TGTGCCAGCAGCCGTAGACAGTATGGGGATTCACCCCTCCACTTT. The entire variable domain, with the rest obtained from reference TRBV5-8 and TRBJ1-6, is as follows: EAGVTQSPTHLIKTRGQQATLRCSPISGHTSVYWYQQALGLGLQFLLWYDEGEERNRGNFPPRFSGRQFPNYSSELNVNALELEDSALYLCASSRRQYGDSPLHFGNGTRLTVT.

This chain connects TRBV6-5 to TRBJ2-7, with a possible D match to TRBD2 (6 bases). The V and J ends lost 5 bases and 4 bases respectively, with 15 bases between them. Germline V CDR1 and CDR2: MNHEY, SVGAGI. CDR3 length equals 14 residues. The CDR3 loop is CASSPPGGIYEQYF. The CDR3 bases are TGTGCCAGCAGTCCCCCCGGGGGAATATACGAGCAGTACTTC.

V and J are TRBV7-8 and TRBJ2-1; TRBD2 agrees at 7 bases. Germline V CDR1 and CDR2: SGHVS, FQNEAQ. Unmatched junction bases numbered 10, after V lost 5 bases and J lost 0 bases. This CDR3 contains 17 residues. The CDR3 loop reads CASSPRIPGGSYNEQFF. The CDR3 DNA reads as TGTGCCAGCAGCCCTCGCATACCGGGGGGCTCCTACAATGAGCAGTTCTTC.

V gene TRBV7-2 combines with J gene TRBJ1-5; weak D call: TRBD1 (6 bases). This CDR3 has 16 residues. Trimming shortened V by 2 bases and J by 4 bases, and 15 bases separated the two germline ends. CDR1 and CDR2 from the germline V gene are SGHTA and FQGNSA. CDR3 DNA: TGTGCCAGCAGCTTAATGTTCAGGGGAAGTAATCAGCCCCAGCATTTT. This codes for CASSLMFRGSNQPQHF.

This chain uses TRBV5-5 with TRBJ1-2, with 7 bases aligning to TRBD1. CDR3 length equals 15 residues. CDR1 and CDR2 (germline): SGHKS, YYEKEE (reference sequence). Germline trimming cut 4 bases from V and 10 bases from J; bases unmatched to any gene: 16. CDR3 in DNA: TGTGCCAGCAGCGTGAATCCAAGGACAGGATTCAACTACACCTTC. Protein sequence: CASSVNPRTGFNYTF.

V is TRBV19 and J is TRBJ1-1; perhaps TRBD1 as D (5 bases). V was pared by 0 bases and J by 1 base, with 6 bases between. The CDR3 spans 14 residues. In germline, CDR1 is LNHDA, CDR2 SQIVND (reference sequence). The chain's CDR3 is CASSIDGQNTEAFF. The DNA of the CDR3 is TGTGCCAGTAGTATAGATGGACAGAACACTGAAGCTTTCTTT.

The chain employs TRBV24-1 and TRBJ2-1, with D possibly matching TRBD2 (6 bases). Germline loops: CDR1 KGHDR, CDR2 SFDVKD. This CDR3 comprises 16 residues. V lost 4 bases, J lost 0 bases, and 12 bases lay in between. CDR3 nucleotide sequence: TGTGCCACCAGTGAGGGGGACTTTAGCTCCTACAATGAGCAGTTCTTC. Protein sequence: CATSEGDFSSYNEQFF.

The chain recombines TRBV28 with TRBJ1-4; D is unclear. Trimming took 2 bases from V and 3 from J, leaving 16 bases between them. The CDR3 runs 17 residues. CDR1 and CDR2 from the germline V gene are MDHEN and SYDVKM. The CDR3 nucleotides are TGTGCCAGCAGTTTAATCGGGTTCCCCCGTGCTAATGAAAAACTGTTTTTT. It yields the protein CASSLIGFPRANEKLFF.

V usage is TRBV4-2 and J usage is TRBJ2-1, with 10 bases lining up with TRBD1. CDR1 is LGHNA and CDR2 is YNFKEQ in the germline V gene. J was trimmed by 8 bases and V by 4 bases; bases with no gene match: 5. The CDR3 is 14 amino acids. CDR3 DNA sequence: TGTGCCAGCAGCCTCGGACAGGGGGTATATGAGCAGTTCTTC. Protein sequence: CASSLGQGVYEQFF.

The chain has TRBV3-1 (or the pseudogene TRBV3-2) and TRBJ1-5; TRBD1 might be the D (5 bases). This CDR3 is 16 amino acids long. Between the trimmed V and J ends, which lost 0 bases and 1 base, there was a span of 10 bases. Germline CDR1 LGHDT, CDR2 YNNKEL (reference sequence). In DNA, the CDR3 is TGTGCCAGCAGCCAAGAGGGGCACCTCAGCAATCAGCCCCAGCATTTT. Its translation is CASSQEGHLSNQPQHF.

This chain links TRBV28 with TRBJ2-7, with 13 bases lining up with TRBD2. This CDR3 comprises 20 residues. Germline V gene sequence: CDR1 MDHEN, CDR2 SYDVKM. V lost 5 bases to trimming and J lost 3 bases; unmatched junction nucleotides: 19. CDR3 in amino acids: CASSRYPLRRTSGRLYEQYF. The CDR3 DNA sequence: TGTGCCAGCAGTAGATATCCCCTACGGAGGACTAGCGGGAGACTCTACGAGCAGTACTTC. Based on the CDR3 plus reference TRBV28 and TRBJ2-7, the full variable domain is DVKVTQSSRYLVKRTGEKVFLECVQDMDHENMFWYRQDPGLGLRLIYFSYDVKMKEKGDIPEGYSVSREKKERFSLILESASTNQTSMYLCASSRYPLRRTSGRLYEQYFGPGTRLTVT.

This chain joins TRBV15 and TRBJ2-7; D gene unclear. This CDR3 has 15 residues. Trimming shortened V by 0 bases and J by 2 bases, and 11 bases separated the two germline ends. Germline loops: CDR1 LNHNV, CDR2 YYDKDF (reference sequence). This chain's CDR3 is CATSRDLRTTYEQYF. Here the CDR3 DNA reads TGTGCCACCAGCAGAGATCTACGTACTACCTACGAGCAGTACTTC.

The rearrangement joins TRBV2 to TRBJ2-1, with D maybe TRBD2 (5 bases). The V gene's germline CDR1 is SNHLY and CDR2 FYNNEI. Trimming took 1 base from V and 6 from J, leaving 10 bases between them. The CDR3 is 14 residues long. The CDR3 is CASSEVAAVNEQFF. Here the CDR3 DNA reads TGTGCCAGCAGTGAAGTCGCAGCGGTCAATGAGCAGTTCTTC.

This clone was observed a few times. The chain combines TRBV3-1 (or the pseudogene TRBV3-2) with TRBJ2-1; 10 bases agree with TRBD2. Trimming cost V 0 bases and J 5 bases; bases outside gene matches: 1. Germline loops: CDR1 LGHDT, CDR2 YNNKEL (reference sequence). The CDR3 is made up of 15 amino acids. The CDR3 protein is CASSQELAGNNEQFF. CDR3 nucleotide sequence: TGTGCCAGCAGCCAAGAACTAGCGGGGAACAATGAGCAGTTCTTC.

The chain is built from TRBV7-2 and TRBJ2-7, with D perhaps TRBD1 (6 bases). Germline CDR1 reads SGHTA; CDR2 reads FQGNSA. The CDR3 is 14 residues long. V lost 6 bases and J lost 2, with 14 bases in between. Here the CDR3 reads CASRSGQPTYEQYF. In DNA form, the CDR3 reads TGTGCCAGCAGATCGGGACAACCAACCTACGAGCAGTACTTC.

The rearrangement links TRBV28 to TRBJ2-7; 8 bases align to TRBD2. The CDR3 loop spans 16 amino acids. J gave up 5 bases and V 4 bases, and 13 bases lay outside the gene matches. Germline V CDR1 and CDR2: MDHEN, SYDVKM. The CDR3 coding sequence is TGTGCCAGCAGTTCCCCGTCAGCGGGAGTTAGCAACGAGCAGTACTTC. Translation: CASSSPSAGVSNEQYF.

This chain's CDR3 is CASFIQGRTEAFF. As DNA, the CDR3 is TGTGCCAGCTTCATACAGGGGAGAACTGAAGCTTTCTTT. This chain uses TRBV7-2 with TRBJ1-1; 7 bases agree with TRBD1. The V and J ends lost 8 bases and 5 bases, in that order; junction bases with no gene match: 8. The germline V gene has CDR1 SGHTA and CDR2 FQGNSA. This CDR3 is built from 13 residues.